A single sample is the source of the 16 T cell receptor beta chains below, sequenced in a study of neoadjuvant anti-PD-1 for oral cavity cancer. TCRdb's table, derived via immunoSEQ multiplex PCR, lists solely in-frame clones and lacks some. The sample carries 37,000 or so clones, more than 35% recorded once. Time point here: after neoadjuvant nivolumab, at surgical resection. The sequences come from tumor tissue, collected after nivolumab (anti-PD-1) treatment. Every receptor here comes from a person aged 35-79 years with oral cavity squamous cell carcinoma.

As for this clone: The same CDR3 can be traced to other DNA sequences in this sample. The chain carries TRBV15 and TRBJ2-7, with unresolved D. This CDR3 contains 14 residues. Trimming removed 0 bases at V and 3 bases at J, with 9 bases between. Germline V gene lookup returns CDR1 LNHNV and CDR2 YYDKDF (reference sequence). CDR3 sequence (DNA): TGTGCCACCAGCAGAGAAGGGCAAAGCTACGAGCAGTACTTC. Its protein product is CATSREGQSYEQYF.

V is TRBV5-1 and J is TRBJ1-6; D is uncertain. The CDR3 length is 16 residues. Germline CDR1 is SGHRS and CDR2 is YFSETQ. V shed 0 bases and J shed 7 bases, with 14 bases lying between them. CDR3 protein: CASSLETAGGNSPLHF. The CDR3 nucleotides are TGCGCCAGCAGCTTGGAGACGGCCGGCGGCAATTCACCCCTCCACTTT.

The chain couples TRBV6-5 to TRBJ2-5; D is unclear. The CDR3 spans 14 residues. Germline assignment: CDR1 MNHEY and CDR2 SVGAGI. The V gene lost 0 bases and the J gene lost 5 bases, with 10 bases spanning the gap. CDR3 in DNA: TGTGCCAGCAGTTACTCAGGTGGAAGGGAGACCCAGTACTTC. Encoded protein: CASSYSGGRETQYF.

This clone occurred a few times. J is TRBJ1-1 and V is TRBV9; perhaps TRBD1 as D (5 bases). This CDR3 spans 12 amino acids. Germline values: CDR1 SGDLS, CDR2 YYNGEE. V was clipped by 5 bases and J by 11 bases, with 16 bases between them. CDR3 sequence (DNA): TGTGCCAGCAGAGGGGAGGCAGGGACGGCTTTCTTT. This encodes CASRGEAGTAFF.

V usage is TRBV14 and J usage is TRBJ1-1; maybe TRBD1 (5 bases). The CDR3 length is 13 residues. Trimming shortened V by 1 base and J by 4 bases, and 7 bases separated the two germline ends. Germline CDR1 is SGHDN and CDR2 is FVKESK. CDR3 region: CASSQVGGTEAFF. CDR3 bases: TGTGCCAGCAGCCAAGTGGGGGGCACTGAAGCTTTCTTT.

In this sample, this clone turned up many times. The chain has TRBV29-1 and TRBJ2-7; no clear D gene. This CDR3 has 14 amino acids. V was shortened by 1 base and J by 3 bases, with 13 bases between the two germline ends. Germline V gene data show CDR1 as SQVTM and CDR2 as ANQGSEA. Written as DNA, the CDR3 is TGCAGCGTTGAAGTCTTTACCGGGCTCTACGAGCAGTACTTC. It specifies CSVEVFTGLYEQYF.

The chain recombines TRBV30 with TRBJ2-1; 10 bases match TRBD2. Germline V gives CDR1 GTSNPN, CDR2 SVGIG (reference sequence). This CDR3 comprises 16 residues. Unmatched junction bases numbered 16, after V lost 8 bases and J lost 6 bases. CDR3 region: CALSQLKREGINEQFF. In DNA, the CDR3 is TGTGCCCTGTCCCAACTGAAGCGGGAGGGGATCAATGAGCAGTTCTTC.

The rearrangement uses TRBV7-3 and TRBJ2-3; TRBD2 matches at 13 bases. This CDR3 is 17 amino acids long. J lost 6 bases, V lost 5 bases, and 11 bases had no gene match. Germline values: CDR1 SGHTA, CDR2 FQGTGA. The CDR3 loop is CASSLGLAGAFGDTQYF. As DNA, the CDR3 is TGTGCCAGCAGCCTTGGACTAGCGGGGGCCTTCGGTGATACGCAGTATTTT.

The rearrangement links TRBV15 to TRBJ1-1; D unresolved. The CDR3 covers 13 residues. Germline loops: CDR1 LNHNV, CDR2 YYDKDF (reference sequence). Deletions cut 2 bases from V and 8 bases from J, with 12 bases between. The CDR3: CATSRQKGLEAFF. CDR3 bases: TGTGCCACCAGCAGACAGAAAGGACTCGAAGCTTTCTTT.

J is TRBJ2-1 and V is TRBV7-2; D may be TRBD2 (7 bases). The CDR3 has 14 residues. The V end was cut by 6 bases, the J end by 6 bases, with 15 bases between. The V gene's germline CDR1 is SGHTA and CDR2 FQGNSA. The CDR3 protein is CASRLAGAGNEQFF. The CDR3 bases are TGTGCCAGCAGATTGGCGGGGGCGGGCAATGAGCAGTTCTTC.

This clone has a count of ten or more. This chain joins TRBV6-5 and TRBJ1-3; D gene uncertain. The V end was cut by 0 bases, the J end by 2 bases, with 5 bases between. The CDR3 has 14 residues. CDR1 and CDR2 (germline): MNHEY, SVGAGI. The CDR3 DNA is TGTGCCAGCAGTTACTCACAGCCTGGAAACACCATATATTTT. Protein product: CASSYSQPGNTIYF.

The chain employs TRBV28 and TRBJ2-1, with 14 bases fitting TRBD2. This CDR3 has 18 amino acids. J gave up 0 bases and V 4 bases, and 5 bases lay outside the gene matches. Germline-derived CDR1 and CDR2 are MDHEN and SYDVKM. CDR3 nucleotide sequence: TGTGCCAGCAGTTCGGCCGGGACTAGCGGGGGCTCCTACAATGAGCAGTTCTTC. Translation gives CASSSAGTSGGSYNEQFF.

This clone showed up just a few times. The CDR3 bases are TGTGCCAGCAGTAGGACAGGGGGGAACACTGAAGCTTTCTTT. This codes for CASSRTGGNTEAFF. The chain is built from TRBV7-9 and TRBJ1-1; 10 nucleotides agree with TRBD1. Germline values: CDR1 SEHNR, CDR2 FQNEAQ (reference sequence). V trimming: 6 bases; J trimming: 1 base; junction bases outside the gene matches: 2. The length of the CDR3 is 14 residues.

This chain joins TRBV6-9 and TRBJ2-5, with no clear D. V lost 6 bases and J 5 bases, leaving 19 bases between the germline ends. Germline V CDR1 and CDR2: MNHGY, SVAAGI. The CDR3 sequence is 15 residues long. CDR3 sequence (DNA): TGTGCCAGCAGCAACCACGCCGGAGTCATGGAGACCCAGTACTTC. Its translation: CASSNHAGVMETQYF.

The V gene is TRBV27, the J gene TRBJ1-3, with TRBD1 matching over 10 bases. V lost 8 bases, J lost 3 bases, and 4 bases stayed unmatched. Per germline, CDR1 MNHEY and CDR2 SMNVEV (reference sequence). The CDR3 runs to 14 residues. The DNA of the CDR3 is TGTGCCAGCCGGACAGGGGGTGGTGGAAACACCATATATTTT. This encodes CASRTGGGGNTIYF.

In its sample, this clone was seen once. This chain joins TRBV18 and TRBJ2-7; a possible D gene is TRBD1 (6 bases). Germline lookup yields CDR1 KGHSH and CDR2 LQKENI. Between the trimmed V and J ends, which lost 0 bases and 1 base, there was a span of 13 bases. This CDR3 contains 16 residues. CDR3 loop: CASSPPTGPTSYEQYF. The DNA for the CDR3 is TGTGCCAGCTCACCACCGACAGGCCCAACTTCCTACGAGCAGTACTTC.